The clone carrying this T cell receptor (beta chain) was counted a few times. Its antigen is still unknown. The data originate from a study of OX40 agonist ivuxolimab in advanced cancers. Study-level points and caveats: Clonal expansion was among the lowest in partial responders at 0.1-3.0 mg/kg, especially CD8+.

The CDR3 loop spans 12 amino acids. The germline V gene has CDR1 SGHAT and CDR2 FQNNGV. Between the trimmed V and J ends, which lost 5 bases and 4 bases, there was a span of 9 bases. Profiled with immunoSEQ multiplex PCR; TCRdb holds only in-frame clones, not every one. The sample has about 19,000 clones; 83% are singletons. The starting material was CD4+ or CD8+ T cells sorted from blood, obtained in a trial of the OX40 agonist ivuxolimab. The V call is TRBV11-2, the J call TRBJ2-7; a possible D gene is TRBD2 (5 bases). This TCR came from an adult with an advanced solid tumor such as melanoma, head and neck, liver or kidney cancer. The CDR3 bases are TGTGCCAGCAGCGGAGGACCGTACGAGCAGTACTTC. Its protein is CASSGGPYEQYF.